This T cell receptor beta chain was captured in a study of immune cell composition in non-small cell lung cancer. Study-wide context: Most cases were lung adenocarcinoma or squamous cell carcinoma. Study findings and constraints: Tumour-reactive clones were not shown to match dominant in vivo tumour clones.

As to this clone: Its antigen remains unidentified.

Normal lung sampling was at least 3 cm from the tumour, as distant as possible. Frozen unsorted single-cell suspensions supplied the genomic DNA. Germline V gene sequence: CDR1 SGHRS, CDR2 YFSETQ. There are 17 residues in the CDR3. V lost 7 bases to trimming and J lost 4 bases; unmatched junction nucleotides: 16. Assay used: immunoSEQ multiplex PCR; TCRdb lists only in-frame clones, some missing. The sample yields more than 15,000 clones, 77% seen once. This sample also belongs to another study, concerning CD4 T cells in lung cancer.

This rearrangement joins TRBV5-1 to TRBJ1-5; TRBD1 matches 8 bases. The sequence came from a human donor with non-small cell lung cancer. The sample taken for sequencing was non-adjacent lung tissue. CDR3 region: CASQSSTGQGRNQPQHF. In DNA form, the CDR3 reads TGCGCCAGCCAATCTTCCACTGGACAGGGTCGGAATCAGCCCCAGCATTTT.